This passage covers 24 T cell receptor beta chains from one sample sequenced in a study of blood T cell repertoires in COVID-19. TCRdb keeps only in-frame clones here, not all; method: immunoSEQ multiplex PCR. The data hold around 140,000 clones, with approximately 84% observed a single time. Sequenced sample: peripheral blood. The receptors here all came from a woman at least 80 years old with acute or convalescent COVID-19.

The rearrangement links TRBV5-1 to TRBJ2-7, with 10 bases that match TRBD1. CDR3 size: 15 residues. Trimming removed 4 bases from V and 6 bases from J; junction bases left unmatched: 10. The germline CDR1 and CDR2 sequences are SGHRS and YFSETQ. CDR3 in DNA: TGCGCCAGCAGCCCGAGGACAGGGGGGGATGGCGAGCAGTACTTC. This translates into CASSPRTGGDGEQYF.

This chain connects TRBV2 to TRBJ1-4; D is possibly TRBD1 (6 bases). This CDR3 contains 15 residues. CDR1 SNHLY and CDR2 FYNNEI come from the germline V gene. With 7 bases removed from V and 0 bases from J, the gap between germline ends came to 12 bases. The CDR3 region is CASNTDRSTNEKLFF. In nucleotides, the CDR3 is TGTGCCAGCAATACGGACAGATCAACTAATGAAAAACTGTTTTTT.

Only one count was recorded for this clone. V gene TRBV7-2 combines with J gene TRBJ2-1; no firm D call. CDR1 is SGHTA and CDR2 is FQGNSA in the germline V gene. The CDR3 consists of 16 residues. Deletions cut 1 base from V and 7 bases from J, with 17 bases between. The CDR3 reads CASSLGGNRLANEQFF. The CDR3 region has the DNA TGTGCCAGCAGCTTAGGAGGTAACCGTTTAGCAAATGAGCAGTTCTTC. Full variable domain (outside the CDR3, taken from reference TRBV7-2 and TRBJ2-1): GAGVSQSPSNKVTEKGKDVELRCDPISGHTALYWYRQSLGQGLEFLIYFQGNSAPDKSGLPSDRFSAERTGGSVSTLTIQRTQQEDSAVYLCASSLGGNRLANEQFFGPGTRLTVL.

The V call is TRBV18, the J call TRBJ1-5; no clear D. Per the germline V gene, CDR1 is KGHSH and CDR2 is LQKENI. V gave up 2 bases and J gave up 0 bases, with 8 bases separating them. The CDR3 is 15 residues long. The DNA for the CDR3 is TGTGCCAGCTCACCATTCAGTGATAGCAATCAGCCCCAGCATTTT. This encodes CASSPFSDSNQPQHF.

The rearrangement joins TRBV6-5 to TRBJ1-5; 8 positions agree with TRBD1. There are 15 residues in the CDR3. CDR1 MNHEY and CDR2 SVGAGI come from the germline V gene. After removal of 7 bases from V and 5 bases from J, the junction contained 10 bases not matched to a gene. CDR3: CASTTTGQGDQPQHF. CDR3 bases: TGTGCCAGCACCACCACCGGACAGGGAGATCAGCCCCAGCATTTT.

The chain links TRBV11-2 to TRBJ2-7; 7 bases fit TRBD1. Germline assignment: CDR1 SGHAT and CDR2 FQNNGV. V was pared by 4 bases and J by 2 bases, with 5 bases of the junction left unmatched. The CDR3 length is 14 residues. In nucleotides, the CDR3 is TGTGCCAGCAGCTCCGGGACAGAACCCTACGAGCAGTACTTC. Its protein product is CASSSGTEPYEQYF.

The gene calls are TRBV5-1 and TRBJ2-1; D is perhaps TRBD1 (5 bases). V was shortened by 7 bases and J by 6 bases, with 14 bases between the two germline ends. The CDR3 runs 13 residues. Germline V gives CDR1 SGHRS, CDR2 YFSETQ. The CDR3 sequence: CASGAVRANEQFF. Written as DNA, the CDR3 is TGCGCCAGCGGGGCGGTCAGGGCCAATGAGCAGTTCTTC.

The chain links TRBV27 to TRBJ2-2; D is unresolved. V was cut by 10 bases and J by 1 base, with 16 bases left in between. The CDR3 is 15 residues long. CDR1 is MNHEY and CDR2 is SMNVEV in the germline V gene (reference sequence). This CDR3 reads CAIARIGLNTGELFF. CDR3 sequence (DNA): TGTGCCATTGCCAGGATAGGTCTGAACACCGGGGAGCTGTTTTTT.

This sequence joins TRBV7-2 and TRBJ2-2; 7 positions agree with TRBD1. Germline V gene lookup returns CDR1 SGHTA and CDR2 FQGNSA. CDR3 size: 16 residues. Losses at the gene ends were 5 bases for V and 6 bases for J; bases not matched to a gene: 12. The CDR3 reads CASSKLSTGSAGELFF. In DNA form, the CDR3 reads TGTGCCAGCAGCAAGTTATCGACAGGGTCCGCCGGGGAGCTGTTTTTT.

V gene TRBV10-3 combines with J gene TRBJ1-6, with 7 bases fitting TRBD1. The J segment lost 7 bases and the V segment lost 10 bases, leaving 7 bases of the junction unmatched. Per germline, CDR1 ENHRY and CDR2 SYGVKD. The CDR3 length is 13 residues. CDR3 in amino acids: CATTGTENSPLHF. The DNA of the CDR3 is TGTGCCACGACCGGGACAGAAAATTCACCCCTCCACTTT.

The rearrangement joins TRBV6-2 or TRBV6-3 to TRBJ2-7; TRBD2 is a possible D gene (6 bases). Germline V gene lookup returns CDR1 MNHEY and CDR2 SVGEGT. CDR3 size: 15 residues. With 5 bases removed from V and 5 bases from J, the gap between germline ends came to 19 bases. CDR3 coding DNA: TGTGCCAGCAGTCCCGCCTTCGGGAGAGTTAACGAGCAGTACTTC. It encodes CASSPAFGRVNEQYF.

The chain combines TRBV19 with TRBJ1-2; 7 nucleotides match TRBD1. This CDR3 spans 14 amino acids. Unmatched junction bases numbered 12, after V lost 7 bases and J lost 7 bases. Germline lookup yields CDR1 LNHDA and CDR2 SQIVND (reference sequence). CDR3 in DNA: TGTGCCAGTACCCTACTGGGGGACAGTCTTGGCTACACCTTC. It yields the protein CASTLLGDSLGYTF. The full variable domain, rest sourced from reference TRBV19 and TRBJ1-2, is DGGITQSPKYLFRKEGQNVTLSCEQNLNHDAMYWYRQDPGQGLRLIYYSQIVNDFQKGDIAEGYSVSREKKESFPLTVTSAQKNPTAFYLCASTLLGDSLGYTFGSGTRLTVV.

This clone has just one count. The chain uses TRBV5-4 and TRBJ1-2, with TRBD1 matching over 7 bases. V trimming: 0 bases; J trimming: 11 bases; junction bases outside the gene matches: 16. The CDR3 extends over 16 amino acids. CDR1 and CDR2 from the germline V gene are SGHNT and YYREEE (reference sequence). The CDR3 region has the DNA TGTGCCAGCAGCTTGGCCGGTGACAGGGCTGCTTTTGGGTACACCTTC. Its translation: CASSLAGDRAAFGYTF.

The chain joins TRBV5-5 to TRBJ1-1; D may be TRBD1 (5 bases). Between the trimmed V and J ends, which lost 2 bases and 4 bases, there was a span of 9 bases. Germline loops: CDR1 SGHKS, CDR2 YYEKEE (reference sequence). The CDR3 is made up of 13 amino acids. As DNA, the CDR3 is TGTGCCAGCAGCTTCGCACAGGCCACTGAAGCTTTCTTT. Amino acids: CASSFAQATEAFF.

This clone was observed a single time. This rearrangement joins TRBV6-2 or TRBV6-3 to TRBJ2-7, with 10 bases aligning to TRBD1. The CDR3 sequence is 15 residues long. The germline gives CDR1 MNHEY, CDR2 SVGEGT. The trim removed 5 bases at V and 3 bases at J, leaving 7 bases unmatched. Written as DNA, the CDR3 is TGTGCCAGCAGTGCGCGGACAGGGGGGAACTACGAGCAGTACTTC. Translation gives CASSARTGGNYEQYF.

In its sample, this clone was seen once. The V gene is TRBV7-6, the J gene TRBJ2-1, with 9 bases fitting TRBD2. Per germline, CDR1 SGHVS and CDR2 FNYEAQ. Unmatched junction bases numbered 6, after V lost 1 base and J lost 2 bases. The CDR3 is 17 amino acids. CDR3 nucleotides: TGTGCCAGCAGCTTAGATGATCCTAGCGGGACCTACAATGAGCAGTTCTTC. Encoded protein: CASSLDDPSGTYNEQFF.

The chain joins TRBV10-3 to TRBJ1-2, with TRBD1 matching 7 bases. In germline, CDR1 is ENHRY, CDR2 SYGVKD. Germline trimming cut 11 bases from V and 5 bases from J; bases unmatched to any gene: 8. CDR3 length equals 12 residues. The CDR3 DNA reads TGTGCCGTCCTGAAGGGACAGTATGGCTACACCTTC. Residues: CAVLKGQYGYTF.

The chain recombines TRBV29-1 with TRBJ2-1, with 10 bases lining up with TRBD1. This CDR3 has 13 amino acids. The germline V gene has CDR1 SQVTM and CDR2 ANQGSEA. The V gene end was trimmed by 4 bases and the J gene end by 7 bases; junction bases not matched to a gene: 4. The CDR3 loop reads CSVVGTGENEQFF. The CDR3 DNA is TGCAGCGTTGTCGGGACAGGGGAGAATGAGCAGTTCTTC.

The chain has TRBV10-1 and TRBJ2-6; no reliable D call. This CDR3 contains 20 residues. V dropped 5 bases and J dropped 2 bases, with 25 bases sitting between them. The germline gives CDR1 WNHNN, CDR2 SYGVQD (reference sequence). CDR3 protein: CASSPPPAVGQTPGANVLTF. In nucleotides, the CDR3 is TGCGCCAGCAGTCCACCCCCTGCGGTAGGCCAAACCCCTGGGGCCAACGTCCTGACTTTC.

Only a few counts were recorded for this clone. The chain couples TRBV12-3 or TRBV12-4 to TRBJ2-2; D gene ambiguous. Trimming removed 0 bases from V and 5 bases from J, with 4 bases in between. CDR3 length equals 13 residues. CDR3 residues: CASSLAQTGELFF. The DNA of the CDR3 is TGTGCCAGCAGTTTAGCGCAGACCGGGGAGCTGTTTTTT.

This clone was found once. The chain employs TRBV19 and TRBJ2-2; weak D call: TRBD1 (6 bases). The germline V and J ends were trimmed by 5 bases and 0 bases, with 10 bases remaining between them. Germline CDR1 is LNHDA and CDR2 is SQIVND (reference sequence). This CDR3 spans 15 amino acids. The CDR3 region has the DNA TGTGCCAGTAGTTCGGACAGAGCGAACACCGGGGAGCTGTTTTTT. This translates into CASSSDRANTGELFF.

This sequence joins TRBV9 and TRBJ2-4; 7 positions match TRBD2. The germline V gene has CDR1 SGDLS and CDR2 YYNGEE. The CDR3 extends over 16 amino acids. The J segment lost 3 bases and the V segment lost 3 bases, leaving 9 bases of the junction unmatched. The CDR3 loop is CASSEGTSGGKNIQYF. CDR3 bases: TGTGCCAGCAGCGAAGGGACGTCGGGAGGCAAAAACATTCAGTACTTC. The variable domain in full, completed from reference TRBV9 and TRBJ2-4, reads DSGVTQTPKHLITATGQRVTLRCSPRSGDLSVYWYQQSLDQGLQFLIQYYNGEERAKGNILERFSAQQFPDLHSELNLSSLELGDSALYFCASSEGTSGGKNIQYFGAGTRLSVL.

The V and J genes are TRBV14 and TRBJ2-3; D uncertain. V was cut by 1 base and J by 2 bases, with 10 bases left in between. The CDR3 totals 15 residues. CDR1 is SGHDN and CDR2 is FVKESK in the germline V gene. The CDR3 loop is CASSQGNRYTDTQYF. The DNA for the CDR3 is TGTGCCAGCAGCCAAGGTAACAGATACACAGATACGCAGTATTTT.

The chain couples TRBV6-5 to TRBJ1-6, with D hard to call. V was trimmed by 6 bases and J by 7 bases, leaving 10 bases between them. This CDR3 has 13 amino acids. The germline CDR1 and CDR2 sequences are MNHEY and SVGAGI. The chain's CDR3 is CASRSLSNSPLHF. The CDR3 bases are TGTGCCAGCAGGAGTCTTTCCAATTCACCCCTCCACTTT.